This T cell receptor beta chain was found in a study of cytomegalovirus exposure and HLA in healthy donors (dated by TCRdb to 2016 to 2017). About the study as a whole: In an earlier analysis of under 750 of the donors, 250 to 350 Gb of sequence data and approximately 100 million unique TCR beta sequences from 150 million to 200 million T cells were reported. An early release that covered roughly 600 HLA-typed donors contained approximately 300 gigabases of sequencing data and 70 million to 100 million unique TCR sequences. Rather than using new phenotypic data, the later analysis identified candidate immune exposures from TCR beta sequences and from how often those sequences occurred across donors. The number of typed donors differed by locus: roughly 620-640 for A, B, C, DRB1 and DQB1; 500 to 550 for DQA1; fewer than 610 for DPA1; and roughly 450 for DPB1. Donor age, sex, ethnicity and CMV serostatus were compiled alongside the repertoire data. In a later analysis, previously published TCR beta repertoires from some 640 donors were re-analyzed and high-resolution HLA genotyping was added so that TCR occurrence patterns could be studied. Across under 500 genotyped donors of the cohort, an average of approximately 220,000 unique TCR beta nucleotide sequences per donor were sequenced, and roughly 20% of those sequences were non-productive. The aim of the study was to test whether cataloging public T cell receptors could identify signatures of past pathogen exposure. Of the roughly 410 genotyped donors, 70% to 90% were placed in the genetic ancestry cluster associated with self-reported Caucasian donors. Every discovery cohort repertoire had been produced on one sequencing platform. The study combined high-throughput TCR immunosequencing, statistical association of individual TCRs with disease status, and machine learning to predict cytomegalovirus infection status. Using immunosequencing, the study profiled T cell repertoires from around 670 subjects and related those repertoires to cytomegalovirus serostatus. A handful of DR-DQ haplotypes were handled as single units for association and clustering because linkage in the cohort was strong. In a later genetic analysis, genome-wide SNP genotypes for about 65% of the 666 donors were used, and that subset was treated as a discovery cohort. In an earlier analysis of roughly 600 of the donors, high-throughput TCR beta sequencing was used to judge whether each TCR beta V gene segment behaved as functional or pseudogenic. Along with the roughly 710-subject first cohort, a separate validation cohort of approximately 110 different subjects was used. Class I and class II HLA loci were covered by the typing at four-digit resolution.

The cohort comprised around 690 healthy bone marrow donors. Cohort members were all nominally healthy when sampled, although unrecorded immune exposures were likely present. The donor tested CMV seropositive, placing the donor among the 290 or so seropositive members of the cohort. Every donor gave a peripheral blood sample, and the peripheral blood mononuclear cells from that sample were used for TCR beta sequencing. Genomic DNA extraction from the blood cell samples was performed with the Qiagen DNeasy Blood Extraction Kit. Beyond this particular receptor, the publication reports: Some IMGT-functional V segments, including TRBV6-2 and TRBV6-3, could not be told apart with the 87-base-pair reads, so those segments were excluded. A later genetic analysis reported fewer N-insertions in productive TCRs among donors in an Asian-associated ancestry cluster than the approximately 700-donor mean. In a later analysis, HLA-associated TCR beta chains were found to be more clonally expanded and to have lower generation probabilities than equally common non-associated chains. Most TCR sequences were seen in very few donors, while some public TCRs were found in many individuals. The presence/absence analyses assumed that sequencing depth was roughly uniform across donors, and that assumption may not be true. Over 15 rarely observed V segments, including chromosome 9 orphons, were excluded from the earlier analysis of about 610 of the donors because counts were too low. In a later analysis, TCR association rates were found to vary across HLA loci, with the most associated TCRs seen for DRB1 alleles and the fewest for HLA-C alleles. The cohort was sequenced for TCR beta chains only, and without alpha or paired-chain data the features that could be detected were limited. In vitro tests confirmed that three of the cytomegalovirus-associated TCR beta chains recognize cytomegalovirus antigens. A further reported finding was that TCR beta sequences accurately predicted the HLA-A and HLA-B alleles for most subjects in the first cohort. Specific HLA alleles were associated with 15,000 to 20,000 TCR beta sequences at a false discovery rate of 0.05 in a later analysis. Immune exposure information for the cohort was limited to CMV serostatus. In both the original and validation cohorts, the classifier was reported to diagnose cytomegalovirus status with high specificity and sensitivity. According to a later analysis, parvovirus B19, influenza, CMV and Epstein-Barr virus appeared linked to several top co-occurrence clusters. The sequencing pipeline was judged likely to have produced a cluster of highly shared sequence variants as a technical artifact. Most CMV-associated TCR beta chains appeared to be HLA-restricted in a later analysis, and the HLA associations seemed to be driven largely by CMV exposure. When HLA alleles, especially DR and DQ, strongly co-occurred, TCR associations were difficult to assign to individual alleles. The authors suggested that the approach could potentially be extended to other disease states and immunological phenotypes. In an earlier analysis of 587 of the donors, most TCR beta V segments appeared in productive rearrangements about 87% or about 30% of the time, broadly matching IMGT annotations. In a later genetic analysis, a missense DCLRE1C variant was associated with V-gene and J-gene trimming of TCR beta chains, and the association was replicated in an independent cohort. Because some donors lacked HLA typing at each locus, the association tests relied only on the typed subset. Linkage disequilibrium might explain the correlated functional status among segregating V segments, but an unknown experimental factor could not be excluded. The study gave a list of under 200 TCR beta chains associated with cytomegalovirus.

The library was generated by the immunoSEQ multiplex PCR assay. The multiplex PCR relied on a mix of 60 forward primers for TCR Vbeta segments and 13 reverse primers for TCR Jbeta segments. The CDR3 region of rearranged TCR beta genes was amplified from genomic DNA by a multiplex PCR assay. The Illumina HiSeq System was used to sequence the amplified TCR beta libraries as 87-base-pair reads. As for the original processing: In a later analysis, some 80 million unique TCR beta chains were counted across the approximately 670 repertoires, and roughly 11 million of these chains were shared by at least two donors. A nearest-neighbor algorithm error-corrected the raw reads and collapsed the reads into unique sequences, merging closely related sequences to remove PCR and sequencing errors. Alignment of CDR3 sequences to IMGT reference sequences was used to assign V, D and J gene segments. For a sequence to be retained, a match of at least six nucleotides was required to both a V gene segment and a J gene segment. Rearrangements were called productive when the CDR3 lacked stop codons and stayed in frame with V and J; all others were non-productive. Following IMGT convention, CDR3 was defined as the stretch from the second conserved V-encoded cysteine up to the conserved J-encoded phenylalanine. The earlier analysis of 550 to 650 of the donors excluded any sequence lacking an unambiguous match to a single V gene segment. An earlier analysis of 450 to 650 of the donors called V segments functional above 56.7% productive rearrangements and segregating when the between-donor standard deviation exceeded 5%. A statistical classification framework was developed to diagnose cytomegalovirus status using the catalog of TCR beta chain sequences. A later analysis assigned V and J genes by comparing TCR nucleotide sequences with IMGT/GENE-DB human TR gene sequences. Using the TCRdist pipeline, a later analysis assigned CDR3 sequences along with most-parsimonious VDJ recombination scenarios. A later analysis defined each TCR beta chain by its CDR3 amino acid sequence plus V-gene family, and excluded reads lacking a unique V-gene family. In a later analysis, some 600 highly shared, low-generation-probability nucleotide sequences were removed to address suspected cross-contamination and a sequencing artifact. In a later analysis, a clonal expansion index was calculated for each public chain from normalized within-repertoire ranks of inferred template counts. A later analysis computed generation probabilities with a VDJ recombination model fitted to out-of-frame rearrangements, and checked the results against IGoR. A later analysis scored TCR-TCR, TCR-HLA and TCR-CMV co-occurrence with hypergeometric tests, applying a repertoire-size bias correction to TCR pairs. In a later analysis, false discovery rates were estimated by permuting HLA or CMV assignments 20 times. In a later analysis, co-occurring TCRs were grouped using DBSCAN, with TCRdist sequence similarity added in when clustering inside HLA-allele-positive subsets. Repertoires with fewer than 30,000 or more than 120,000 public chains were left out of co-occurrence clustering, as were four to six repertoires with anomalous nucleotide sharing. In its TCRdb copy, this immuneACCESS table keeps in-frame sequences only and misses some clones. Where compared with another copy, unresolved V genes explain less than half of these, and the others have no known cause. V, J and clone size are taken as reported in that table, and D and trimming were inferred from the DNA itself. This sample is represented by under 200,000 clones; about 70% of them were singletons. The top ten constitute around 4.5% of the sample.

Worth noting for this clone: What this receptor recognizes is not known. Base qualities are not at hand, and no much larger clone is one base apart.

Reading from cysteine to phenylalanine, the CDR3 counts 13 amino acids. Of all the DNA, just the CDR3 is kept, 39 bases in frame from base 1. The germline V gene (reference sequence) yields PRHDT for CDR1 and FYEKMQ for CDR2. The rearranged chain carries TRBV13 and TRBJ2-5, and perhaps TRBD1 as D gene, on 6 matching bases. The better agreement between TRBJ2-7 and the DNA end casts doubt on the J call. This receptor was obtained from a woman aged 18-29 years in good health and CMV-seropositive. Sequencing was performed on PBMCs. The CDR3 protein sequence reads: CASRGETGSEQYF. In nucleotides, the sequence is TGTGCCAGCAGGGGGGAGACAGGTTCCGAGCAGTACTTC.